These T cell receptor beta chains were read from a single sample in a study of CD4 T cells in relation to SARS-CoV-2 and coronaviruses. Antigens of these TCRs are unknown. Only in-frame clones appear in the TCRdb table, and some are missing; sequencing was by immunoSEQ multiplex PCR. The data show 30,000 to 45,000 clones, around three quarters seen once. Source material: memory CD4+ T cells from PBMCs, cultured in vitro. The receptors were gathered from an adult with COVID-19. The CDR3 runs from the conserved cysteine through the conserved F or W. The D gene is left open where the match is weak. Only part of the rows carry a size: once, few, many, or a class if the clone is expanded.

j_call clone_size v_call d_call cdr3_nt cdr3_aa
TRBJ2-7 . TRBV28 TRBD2 TGTGCCAGCAGTTCCATGGGACTAGTCTCCTACGAGCAGTACTTC CASSSMGLVSYEQYF
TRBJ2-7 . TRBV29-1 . TGCAGCGTCTTATTCGAACGGGACTACGAGCAGTACTTC CSVLFERDYEQYF
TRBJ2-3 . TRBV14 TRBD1 TGTGCCAGCAGCCCGCCGGGACAGACAAGCACAGATACGCAGTATTTT CASSPPGQTSTDTQYF
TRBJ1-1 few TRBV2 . TGTGCCAGCAGTTCCCTAGCAGGACAGATGAACACTGAAGCTTTCTTT CASSSLAGQMNTEAFF
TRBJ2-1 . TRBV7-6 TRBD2 TGTGCCAGCAGCCTCTTTGGGGGAGGGTACAATGAGCAGTTCTTC CASSLFGGGYNEQFF
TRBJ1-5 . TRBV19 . TGTGCCAGTAGTATAGACGGGGAGAAGCCCCAGCATTTT CASSIDGEKPQHF
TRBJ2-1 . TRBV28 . TGTGCCAGCAGTTTACTTCCCAATGAGCAGTTCTTC CASSLLPNEQFF
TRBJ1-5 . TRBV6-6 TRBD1 TGTGCCAGCAGTTACTCGAAGGGGGCGCAGAGGCAGCCCCAGCATTTT CASSYSKGAQRQPQHF
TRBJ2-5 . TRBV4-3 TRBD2 TGCGCCAGCAGGGGACTAGCGGGAGTTCCCGCTCGAGAGACCCAGTACTTC CASRGLAGVPARETQYF
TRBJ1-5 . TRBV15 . TGTGCCACCAGCAGAGCCGGGGGCGATCAGCCCCAGCATTTT CATSRAGGDQPQHF
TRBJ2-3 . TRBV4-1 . TGCGCCAGCAGTAGGCGGACCGGACCCGGAGATACGCAGTATTTT CASSRRTGPGDTQYF
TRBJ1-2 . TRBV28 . TGTGCCAGCAGTTTATATGGGGAAATCTATGGCTACACCTTC CASSLYGEIYGYTF
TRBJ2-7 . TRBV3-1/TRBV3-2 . TGTGCCAGCAGCGACGACCCGACCTACGAGCAGTACTTC CASSDDPTYEQYF
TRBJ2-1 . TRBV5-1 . TGCGCCAGCAGCCCAGAATGGGCGAGCTCCTACAATGAGCAGTTCTTC CASSPEWASSYNEQFF
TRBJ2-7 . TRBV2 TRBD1 TGTGCCAGCAGTGAACTCAGGGGGCCCTACGAGCAGTACTTC CASSELRGPYEQYF
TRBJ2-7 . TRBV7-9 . TGTGCCAGCAATAGCGGGACAGGGCGCTACGAGCAGTACTTC CASNSGTGRYEQYF
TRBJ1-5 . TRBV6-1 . TGTGCCAGCAGTGAGCGGCAGGGTAGCAATCAGCCCCAGCATTTT CASSERQGSNQPQHF
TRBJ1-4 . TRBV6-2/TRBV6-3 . TGTGCCAGCAGGCCTACCGGGACAAGAAATGAAAAACTGTTTTTT CASRPTGTRNEKLFF
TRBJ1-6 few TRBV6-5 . TGTGCCAGCACCGACCCGGGGGATTCACCCCTCCACTTT CASTDPGDSPLHF
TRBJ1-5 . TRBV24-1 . TGTGCCACCAGTGACTCCGACAAAGGTCGAAATCAGCCCCAGCATTTT CATSDSDKGRNQPQHF
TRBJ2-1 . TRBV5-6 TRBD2 TGTGCCAGCAGAACGGGACTAGCGGATTACAATGAGCAGTTCTTC CASRTGLADYNEQFF
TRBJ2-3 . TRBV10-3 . TGTGCCATCAGTGTTTCCGATACGCAGTATTTT CAISVSDTQYF
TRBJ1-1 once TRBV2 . TGTGCCAGCTCCAACTGGGACACTGAAGCTTTCTTT CASSNWDTEAFF
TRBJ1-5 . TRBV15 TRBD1 TGTGCCACCAGCAGAGAGACAGGGGGGGGGAATCAGCCCCAGCATTTT CATSRETGGGNQPQHF
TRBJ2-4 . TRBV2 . TGTGCCAGCAGTGAAGTGCAGGGAGGCATAGCCAAAAACATTCAGTACTTC CASSEVQGGIAKNIQYF
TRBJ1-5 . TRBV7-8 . TGTGCCAGCAGCTTAGCTTACGGGGGGCGCGAGCCCCAGCATTTT CASSLAYGGREPQHF
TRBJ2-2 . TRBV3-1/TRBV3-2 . TGTGCCAGCAGCCGTTCTCGGGACACCGGGGAGCTGTTTTTT CASSRSRDTGELFF
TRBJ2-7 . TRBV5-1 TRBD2 TGCGCCAGCAGCTTGTCTAGCGGGAACTACGAGCAGTACTTC CASSLSSGNYEQYF
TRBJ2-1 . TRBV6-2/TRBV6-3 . TGTGCCAGCAGCCACGAGCGGGGAGGACAGGCCTACAATGAGCAGTTCTTC CASSHERGGQAYNEQFF
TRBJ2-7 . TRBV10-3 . TGTGCCATCAGTGAGTCCGGCAGGGAGGAGTACGAGCAGTACTTC CAISESGREEYEQYF
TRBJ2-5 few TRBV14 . TGTGCCAGCAGCCAAGAACGGGGGAAAGAGACCCAGTACTTC CASSQERGKETQYF
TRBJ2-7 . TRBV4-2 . TGTGCCAGCAGCCAAGCTTTCCACAGGGTGGGCTTACCCTCCGAGCAGTACTTC CASSQAFHRVGLPSEQYF
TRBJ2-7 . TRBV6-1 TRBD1 TGTGCCAGCAGTGAGTACAGGGGATCCTACGAGCAGTACTTC CASSEYRGSYEQYF
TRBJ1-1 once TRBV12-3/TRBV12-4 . TGTGCCAGCATGGGCAGAGTGAACACTGAAGCTTTCTTT CASMGRVNTEAFF
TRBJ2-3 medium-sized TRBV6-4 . TGTGCCAGCAGTGACAGGGGAACCACAGATACGCAGTATTTT CASSDRGTTDTQYF
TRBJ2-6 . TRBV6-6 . TGTGCCAGCAGTCCTAGGGCGGGGGCCAACGTCCTGACTTTC CASSPRAGANVLTF